The T cell receptor (beta chain) described here comes from a study of blood T cell repertoires in COVID-19. The overall study: Acute and convalescent COVID-19 samples came from the United States, Italy and Spain. Sources were T cells, B-cell-depleted T cells, or PBMCs; the material itself was cDNA or gDNA.

Trimming removed 3 bases from V and 6 bases from J; junction bases left unmatched: 10. This CDR3 contains 17 residues. CDR1 MNHEY and CDR2 SMNVEV come from the germline V gene (reference sequence). Per the authors' pipeline: Scientists estimated how many nucleated cells there were by amplifying reference gene primers. Sequencing was performed with immunoSEQ multiplex PCR; in TCRdb, only in-frame clones are kept and a portion is missing. V and J calls and clone size come straight from that table; D and trimming were deduced from the DNA. Counted here are 100,000 to 150,000 clones, approximately 90% occurring once; the ten biggest clones make up over 1.5%.

The source of this sequence is a human donor in a cohort sampled during active COVID-19. The sample comprised peripheral blood. The V and J genes are TRBV27 and TRBJ2-2; 10 bases line up with TRBD2. This chain's CDR3 is CASSLNIRTSGPGELFF. CDR3 nucleotide sequence: TGTGCCAGCAGTTTGAATATTAGGACTAGCGGTCCCGGGGAGCTGTTTTTT.